This TCR beta chain appears in the sequencing data of a study of immune evolution from preneoplasia to lung adenocarcinoma. Patients had resection in Japan or China between 2014 and 2017. Histologic diagnosis was independently verified by two lung pathologists. Profiling relied on immunoSEQ multiplex PCR, and the TCRdb table lists in-frame clones only, not all of them. The sample consists of roughly 40,000 clones, less than 80% of them appearing once. The CDR3 has 15 residues. Germline V gene sequence: CDR1 KGHSH, CDR2 LQKENI. V gave up 6 bases and J gave up 2 bases, with 17 bases separating them. The sample consisted of FFPE invasive lung adenocarcinoma tissue. The receptor was derived from a person in their sixties with lung adenocarcinoma. The chain links TRBV18 to TRBJ2-7; no clear D. In DNA form, the CDR3 reads TGTGCCAGCTCCCCCCGGTGGCAGGATGCCTACGAGCAGTACTTC. The encoded protein is CASSPRWQDAYEQYF.